Each of the 8 T cell receptor beta chains below was sequenced from the same sample in a study of shared T cell receptors in the human thymus. Repertoires were generated with immunoSEQ multiplex PCR, while TCRdb's copy carries only in-frame clones and drops some. The profile shows roughly 550,000 clones, about 80% of them singletons. These sequences were also reported in another study, on human thymus T cells.

Material: thymocytes. The receptor set was obtained from a boy younger than two with a congenital heart defect.

The J gene is TRBJ2-1, the V gene TRBV5-1; 11 bases match TRBD2. Per the germline V gene, CDR1 is SGHRS and CDR2 is YFSETQ. After removal of 0 bases from V and 2 bases from J, the junction contained 25 bases not matched to a gene. The CDR3 is made up of 24 amino acids. The CDR3 sequence: CASSLAPVRQGRRLAGLPYNEQFF. The CDR3 DNA is TGCGCCAGCAGCTTGGCACCCGTACGACAGGGGAGGCGACTAGCGGGGCTCCCCTACAATGAGCAGTTCTTC.

The gene calls are TRBV4-2 and TRBJ2-4; TRBD1 matches 7 bases. CDR1 is LGHNA, CDR2 YNFKEQ, per germline. V shed 1 base, J shed 1 base, and the junction held 4 bases outside the gene matches. This CDR3 has 16 residues. For the CDR3, the DNA is TGTGCCAGCAGCCAAGCAGGGGGTAGGGCCAAAAACATTCAGTACTTC. Its translation is CASSQAGGRAKNIQYF.

V usage is TRBV4-1 and J usage is TRBJ1-1, with D tentatively TRBD1 (6 bases). The V gene's germline CDR1 is MGHRA and CDR2 YSYEKL. The CDR3 runs to 21 residues. Trimming pared 1 base from V and 0 bases from J, leaving 27 bases between. The CDR3, as DNA: TGCGCCAGCAGCCAAGCCGGGAGGGGTCAAACAGGGAGGATCATGAACACTGAAGCTTTCTTT. Protein sequence: CASSQAGRGQTGRIMNTEAFF.

DNA for the CDR3: TGTGCCAGCAGTTATGAGGACTCTCCCTACAATGAGCAGTTCTTC. Protein sequence: CASSYEDSPYNEQFF. The rearrangement joins TRBV6-5 to TRBJ2-1; possible D gene TRBD2, 5 bases. The CDR3 runs to 15 residues. Germline V gene data show CDR1 as MNHEY and CDR2 as SVGAGI. V was pared by 3 bases and J by 2 bases, with 11 bases between.

This clone was found once. The V gene is TRBV5-1, the J gene TRBJ2-7, with 16 bases that match TRBD2. Germline loops: CDR1 SGHRS, CDR2 YFSETQ. The CDR3 extends over 17 amino acids. With V trimmed by 1 base and J by 6 bases, 7 bases remained unmatched. This CDR3 reads CASSLRAGTSGRAEQYF. CDR3 nucleotides: TGCGCCAGCAGCTTGAGAGCCGGGACTAGCGGGAGGGCCGAGCAGTACTTC.

DNA for the CDR3: TGTGCCAGCAGCTTGGTTCCGGGGACTTCCTACGAGCAGTACTTC. It translates to CASSLVPGTSYEQYF. This sequence joins TRBV5-6 and TRBJ2-7; D perhaps matches TRBD2 (6 bases). Trimming removed 0 bases at V and 1 base at J, with 11 bases between. This CDR3 spans 15 amino acids. CDR1 is SGHDT and CDR2 is YYEEEE in the germline V gene.

The V and J genes are TRBV7-9 and TRBJ2-7; 7 bases fit TRBD2. The V segment lost 5 bases and the J segment 1 base; nucleotides outside the gene matches: 5. Germline V gene sequence: CDR1 SEHNR, CDR2 FQNEAQ (reference sequence). There are 14 residues in the CDR3. The CDR3 nucleotides are TGTGCCAGCAGCCTCACTAGCGTTTCCTACGAGCAGTACTTC. The encoded protein is CASSLTSVSYEQYF. Full variable domain (missing parts from reference TRBV7-9 and TRBJ2-7): DTGVSQNPRHKITKRGQNVTFRCDPISEHNRLYWYRQTLGQGPEFLTYFQNEAQLEKSRLLSDRFSAERPKGSFSTLEIQRTEQGDSAMYLCASSLTSVSYEQYFGPGTRLTVT.

The genes are TRBV6-5 and TRBJ2-5, with D perhaps matching TRBD1 (6 bases). CDR1 is MNHEY and CDR2 is SVGAGI in the germline V gene. V lost 4 bases and J 2 bases, leaving 14 bases between the germline ends. This CDR3 is built from 15 residues. The CDR3 region has the DNA TGTGCCAGCAGTTTGAACAGGGAAGGACAAGAGACCCAGTACTTC. It is translated as CASSLNREGQETQYF.